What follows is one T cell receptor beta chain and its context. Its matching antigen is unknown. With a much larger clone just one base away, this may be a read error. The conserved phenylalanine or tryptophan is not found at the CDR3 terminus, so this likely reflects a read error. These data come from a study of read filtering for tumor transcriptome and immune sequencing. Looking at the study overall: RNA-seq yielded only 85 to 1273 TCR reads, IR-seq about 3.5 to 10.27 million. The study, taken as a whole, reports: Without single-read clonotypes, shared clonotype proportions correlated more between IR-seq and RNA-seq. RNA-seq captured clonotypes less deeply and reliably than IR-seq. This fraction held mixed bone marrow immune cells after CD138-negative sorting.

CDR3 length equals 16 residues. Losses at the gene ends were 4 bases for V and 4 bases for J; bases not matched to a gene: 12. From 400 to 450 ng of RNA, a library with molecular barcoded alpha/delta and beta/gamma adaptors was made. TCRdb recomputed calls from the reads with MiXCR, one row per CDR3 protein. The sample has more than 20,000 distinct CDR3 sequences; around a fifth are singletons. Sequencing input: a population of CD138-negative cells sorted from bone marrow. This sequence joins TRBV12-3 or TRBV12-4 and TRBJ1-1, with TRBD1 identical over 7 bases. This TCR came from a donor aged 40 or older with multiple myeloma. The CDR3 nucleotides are TGTGCCAGCAGTTCAATAGCTAGGACAGGTTCCACTGAAGCTTTCTCT. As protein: CASSSIARTGSTEAFS.